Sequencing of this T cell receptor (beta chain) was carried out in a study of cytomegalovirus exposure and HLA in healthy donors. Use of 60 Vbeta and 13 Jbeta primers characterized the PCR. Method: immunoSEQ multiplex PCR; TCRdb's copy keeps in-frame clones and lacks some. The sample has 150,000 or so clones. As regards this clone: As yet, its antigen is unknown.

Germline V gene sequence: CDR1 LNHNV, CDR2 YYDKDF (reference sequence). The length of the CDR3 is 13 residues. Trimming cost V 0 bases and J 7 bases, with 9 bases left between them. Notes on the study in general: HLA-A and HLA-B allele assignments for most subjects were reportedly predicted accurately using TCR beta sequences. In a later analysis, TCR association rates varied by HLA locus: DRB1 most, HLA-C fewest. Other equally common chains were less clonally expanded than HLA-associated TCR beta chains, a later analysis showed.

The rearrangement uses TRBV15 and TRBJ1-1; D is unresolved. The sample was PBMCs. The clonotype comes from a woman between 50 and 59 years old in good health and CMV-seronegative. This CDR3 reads CATSRDRYGEAFF. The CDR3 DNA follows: TGTGCCACCAGCAGAGATCGGTACGGTGAAGCTTTCTTT.